The rows below give T cell receptor beta chains drawn from one sample of a study of beta chain features in type 1 diabetes. TCRdb's copy holds only in-frame clones and misses some; the assay was immunoSEQ multiplex PCR. Here the sample spans 200,000 to 250,000 clones, about 14% being singletons. The specimen was naive CD4+ T cells from blood. These receptor sequences come from a woman aged 40 to 55 in good health. Both conserved end residues are part of each CDR3. D genes are given only for firm matches. Some rows mark clone size as missing; the rest say once, few, many or name a class of expanded clone.

v_gene: TRBV7-9
d_gene: .
abundance: .
j_gene: TRBJ2-5
CDR3aa: CASSLAGGGETQYF
CDR3nt: TGTGCCAGCAGCTTAGCCGGCGGAGGAGAGACCCAGTACTTC

v_gene: TRBV11-2
d_gene: .
abundance: few
j_gene: TRBJ1-6
CDR3aa: CASRSTGPLHF
CDR3nt: TGTGCCAGCAGATCGACAGGTCCCCTCCACTTT

v_gene: TRBV2
d_gene: .
abundance: few
j_gene: TRBJ1-6
CDR3aa: CASSQDRRNNSPLHF
CDR3nt: TGTGCCAGCAGCCAAGACAGGCGCAATAATTCACCCCTCCACTTT

v_gene: TRBV19
d_gene: .
abundance: few
j_gene: TRBJ2-2
CDR3aa: CASRAPGGTGELFF
CDR3nt: TGTGCCAGCAGGGCCCCCGGGGGTACCGGGGAGCTGTTTTTT

v_gene: TRBV10-2
d_gene: TRBD1
abundance: few
j_gene: TRBJ1-6
CDR3aa: CASSFQGQGNSPLHF
CDR3nt: TGCGCCAGCAGCTTCCAGGGACAGGGGAATTCACCCCTCCACTTT

v_gene: TRBV5-4
d_gene: .
abundance: few
j_gene: TRBJ1-1
CDR3aa: CASSFSDTRRPEAFF
CDR3nt: TGTGCCAGCAGCTTTTCCGACACCAGGAGGCCTGAAGCTTTCTTT

v_gene: TRBV19
d_gene: TRBD1
abundance: .
j_gene: TRBJ2-3
CDR3aa: CASSSGGWGTDTQYF
CDR3nt: TGTGCCAGTAGTTCAGGGGGCTGGGGCACAGATACGCAGTATTTT

v_gene: TRBV15
d_gene: .
abundance: once
j_gene: TRBJ2-3
CDR3aa: CATSRDSTGSPSTDTQYF
CDR3nt: TGTGCCACCAGCAGAGATTCTACGGGATCCCCTAGCACAGATACGCAGTATTTT

v_gene: TRBV6-1
d_gene: TRBD1
abundance: few
j_gene: TRBJ2-1
CDR3aa: CASRGQGGGNEQFF
CDR3nt: TGTGCCAGCAGGGGACAGGGAGGAGGCAATGAGCAGTTCTTC

v_gene: TRBV6-6
d_gene: TRBD2
abundance: .
j_gene: TRBJ2-1
CDR3aa: CASRTFGLAPNNEQFF
CDR3nt: TGTGCCAGCAGAACTTTCGGACTAGCGCCTAACAATGAGCAGTTCTTC

v_gene: TRBV2
d_gene: TRBD2
abundance: few
j_gene: TRBJ2-5
CDR3aa: CASSAQRGSQETQYF
CDR3nt: TGTGCCAGCAGTGCACAGCGGGGGAGCCAAGAGACCCAGTACTTC

v_gene: TRBV21-1
d_gene: .
abundance: few
j_gene: TRBJ1-2
CDR3aa: CASSKEEQPNYGYTF
CDR3nt: TGTGCCAGCAGCAAAGAGGAACAGCCAAACTATGGCTACACCTTC

v_gene: TRBV10-2
d_gene: TRBD1
abundance: once
j_gene: TRBJ1-6
CDR3aa: CASNEPGQGNSPLHF
CDR3nt: TGCGCCAGCAATGAACCGGGACAGGGTAATTCACCCCTCCACTTT

v_gene: TRBV6-7
d_gene: TRBD1
abundance: .
j_gene: TRBJ2-5
CDR3aa: CASSYYDRGKGETQYF
CDR3nt: TGTGCCAGCAGTTATTATGACAGGGGAAAGGGGGAGACCCAGTACTTC

v_gene: TRBV19
d_gene: .
abundance: few
j_gene: TRBJ2-7
CDR3aa: CASSTPGRGGYEQYF
CDR3nt: TGTGCCAGTTCCACCCCGGGCAGGGGTGGATACGAGCAGTACTTC

v_gene: TRBV15
d_gene: .
abundance: .
j_gene: TRBJ2-7
CDR3aa: CATSRDLRVGSYEQYF
CDR3nt: TGTGCCACCAGCAGAGATCTCAGGGTGGGGTCCTACGAGCAGTACTTC

v_gene: TRBV5-1
d_gene: TRBD1
abundance: few
j_gene: TRBJ2-2
CDR3aa: CASSLGQEGTGELFF
CDR3nt: TGCGCCAGCAGCCTTGGACAGGAAGGTACCGGGGAGCTGTTTTTT

v_gene: TRBV25-1
d_gene: TRBD2
abundance: .
j_gene: TRBJ2-3
CDR3aa: CASSPGTSGSTDTQYF
CDR3nt: TGTGCCAGCAGTCCCGGGACTAGCGGAAGCACAGATACGCAGTATTTT

v_gene: TRBV2
d_gene: TRBD2
abundance: few
j_gene: TRBJ2-2
CDR3aa: CASRLEPSGAGELFF
CDR3nt: TGTGCCAGCAGGCTCGAACCTAGCGGGGCCGGGGAGCTGTTTTTT